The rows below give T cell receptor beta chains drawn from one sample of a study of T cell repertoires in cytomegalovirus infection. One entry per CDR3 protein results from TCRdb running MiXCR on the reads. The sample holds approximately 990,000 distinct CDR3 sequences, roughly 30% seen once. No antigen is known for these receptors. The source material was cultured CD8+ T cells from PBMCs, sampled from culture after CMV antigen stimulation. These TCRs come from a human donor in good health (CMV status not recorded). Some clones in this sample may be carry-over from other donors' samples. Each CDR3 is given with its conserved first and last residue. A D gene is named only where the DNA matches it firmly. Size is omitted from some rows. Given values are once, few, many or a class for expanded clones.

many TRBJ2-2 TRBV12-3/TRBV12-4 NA TGTGCCAGCACCTGGGGAAGAGGGCGCGGCACCGGGGAGCTGTTTTTT CASTWGRGRGTGELFF
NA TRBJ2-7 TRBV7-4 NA TGTGCCAGCAGCTTAGAACGGGGAGTCAATTCCTACGAGCAGTACTTC CASSLERGVNSYEQYF
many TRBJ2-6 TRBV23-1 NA TGCGCCAGCAGTCAATCGCAGGGACGGACGAGCTCTGGGGCCAACGTCCTGACTTTC CASSQSQGRTSSGANVLTF
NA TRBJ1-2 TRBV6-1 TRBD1 TGTGCCAACAGTGAGGACAGGGTCCTCCTTCATTATGGCTACACCTTC CANSEDRVLLHYGYTF
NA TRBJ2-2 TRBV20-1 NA TGCAGTGCTAGATATTGGGACACCGGGGAGCTGTTTTTT CSARYWDTGELFF
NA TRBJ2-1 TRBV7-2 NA TGTGCCAGCAGCTTAGCTGCCCTCGCTTGGAGCGATGAGCAGTTCTTC CASSLAALAWSDEQFF
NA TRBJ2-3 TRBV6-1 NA TGTGCCACCCGGGACATCCTTTATAGCACAGATACGCAGTATTTT CATRDILYSTDTQYF
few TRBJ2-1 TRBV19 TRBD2 TGTGCCAGTAGTCCGACTAGCGGGGGATTAGGCAATGAGCAGTTCTTC CASSPTSGGLGNEQFF
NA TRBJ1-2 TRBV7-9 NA TGTGCCAGCAGCTCCCCGGACAGAATGTATGGCTACACCTTC CASSSPDRMYGYTF
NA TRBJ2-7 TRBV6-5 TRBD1 TGTGCCAGCAGCGAGACAGGGGGCTTCTACGAGCAGTACTTC CASSETGGFYEQYF
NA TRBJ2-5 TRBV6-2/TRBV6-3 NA TGTGCCAGCAGTTACAAGATACGGGGCCAAGAGACCCAGTACTTC CASSYKIRGQETQYF
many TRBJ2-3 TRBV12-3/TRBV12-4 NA TGTGCCAGCTTTGGCCGGCTCCGTTCTGGCCCATCTGATAGCACAGATACGCAGTATTTT CASFGRLRSGPSDSTDTQYF
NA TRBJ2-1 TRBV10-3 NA TGTGTCATCAGTGAGAGTAGAAAGTACTTCCATGAGCAGTTCTTC CVISESRKYFHEQFF
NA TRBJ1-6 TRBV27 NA TGTGCCAGCAGTTTAGGGACCTCCTTTTCACCCCTCCACTTT CASSLGTSFSPLHF
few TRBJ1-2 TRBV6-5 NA TGTGCCACATACCGGGTCGATAGCTACACCTTC CATYRVDSYTF
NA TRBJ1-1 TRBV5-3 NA TGTGCCAGCAGCTTGGACCCCCACACTGAAGCTTTCTTT CASSLDPHTEAFF
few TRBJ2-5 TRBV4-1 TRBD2 TGCGCCAGCAGCCAAGGGGGGCGAGCGGGAGGGTACCAAGAGACCCAGTACTTC CASSQGGRAGGYQETQYF
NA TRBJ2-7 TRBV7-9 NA TGTGCCAGCCAGGGGCAGACTGGTTACGAGCAGTACTTC CASQGQTGYEQYF
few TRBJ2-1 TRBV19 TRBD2 TGTGCCAGTAGTTCGCAAAATCCCGGGACTAGTTCGAATGAGCAGTTCTTC CASSSQNPGTSSNEQFF
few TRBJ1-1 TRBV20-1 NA TGCAGTGCTAGATTTGGGAGCCGGGGCACTGAAGCTTTCTTT CSARFGSRGTEAFF
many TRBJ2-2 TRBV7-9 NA TGTGCCAGCAGCCCCGGCCAGACGACGAACACCGGGGAGCTGTTTTTT CASSPGQTTNTGELFF
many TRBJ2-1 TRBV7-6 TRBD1 TGTGCCAGCAGCTTTACAGGGGGGATCGGAGATGAGCAGTTCTTC CASSFTGGIGDEQFF
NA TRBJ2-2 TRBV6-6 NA TGTGCCAGCAGTCCCACGCAGGCGGGCACCGGGGAGCTGTTTTTT CASSPTQAGTGELFF
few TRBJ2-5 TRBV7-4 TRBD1 TGTGCCAGCAGCCCACCCGGGACAGGGGAGACCCAGTACTTC CASSPPGTGETQYF
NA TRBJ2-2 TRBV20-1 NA TGCAGTGCTAGAATCCCGAACACCGGGGAGCTGTTTTTT CSARIPNTGELFF
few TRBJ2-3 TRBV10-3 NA TGTGCCATCAGGAGAACAGGGACGGGCACAGATACGCAGTATTTT CAIRRTGTGTDTQYF
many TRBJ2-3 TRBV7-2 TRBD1 TGTGCCAGCAGCTCTACAGGGGGTGGTGGAGATACGCAGTATTTT CASSSTGGGGDTQYF
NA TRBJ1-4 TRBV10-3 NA TGTGCCATACCTTCACCCCCAGGTGCAACTAATGAAAAACTGTTTTTT CAIPSPPGATNEKLFF
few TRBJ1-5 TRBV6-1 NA TGTGCCAGCAGTGAACGCCAGGGTGGGCAGCCCCAGCATTTT CASSERQGGQPQHF
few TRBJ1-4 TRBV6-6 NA TGTGCCAGCAGTTACTCGAGGGACGTCAACGAAAAACTGTTTTTT CASSYSRDVNEKLFF
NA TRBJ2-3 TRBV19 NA TGTGCCAGCGGACAGATCACAGATACGCAGTATTTT CASGQITDTQYF
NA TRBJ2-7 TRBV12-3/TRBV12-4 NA TGTGCCAGCAACCCGTCGGGGACATTCTACGAGCAGTACTTC CASNPSGTFYEQYF
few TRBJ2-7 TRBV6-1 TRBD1 TGTGCCAGTGGGACAGATCGTGAATACGAGCAGTACTTC CASGTDREYEQYF
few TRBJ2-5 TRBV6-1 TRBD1 TGTGCCAGCAGTGCAGGACAGGGTTTCATAGAGACCCAGTACTTC CASSAGQGFIETQYF
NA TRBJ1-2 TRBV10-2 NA TGCGCCAGCAGTCCTTATAGCCGGGGGGCAGGGGAATCCTCTAGTGGCTACACCTTC CASSPYSRGAGESSSGYTF
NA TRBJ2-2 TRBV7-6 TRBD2 TGTGCTAGCAGCTTAGCGGGGAGTGGCGGGGAGCTGTTTTTT CASSLAGSGGELFF
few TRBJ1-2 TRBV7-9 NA TGTGCCAGCAGCTTAGCTGGAGAAGAAGCTAACTATGGCTACACCTTC CASSLAGEEANYGYTF
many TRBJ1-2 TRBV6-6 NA TGTGCCAGCAGTTACCTTCAAGAGGGCTCCGGATCGAGTGGCTACACCTTC CASSYLQEGSGSSGYTF